The rows below give T cell receptor beta chains drawn from one sample of a study of blood T cell repertoires in COVID-19. Method: immunoSEQ multiplex PCR; TCRdb's copy keeps in-frame clones and lacks some. The data show some 100,000 clones, around 90% seen once. Sequencing was done on a sample of peripheral blood. All receptors come from a woman aged 80 or older with active COVID-19. The conserved cysteine and the conserved F or W are not part of the CDR3 here.

j_call v_call cdr3_aa
TRBJ2-5 TRBV12-3/TRBV12-4 ASSSGGQETQY
TRBJ2-1 TRBV7-3 ASSSPSGRARREQF
TRBJ1-2 TRBV6-6 ASSSLQTGGSYGYT
TRBJ2-3 TRBV9 ASSAGQGKSDTQY
TRBJ1-3 TRBV7-6 ASSLVIPRKSSGNTIY
TRBJ2-3 TRBV28 ASSRPGLAPTDTQY
TRBJ1-3 TRBV6-2/TRBV6-3 ASSSLIQGYGNTIY
TRBJ2-7 TRBV15 ATSRDLGAGRPYEQY
TRBJ2-1 TRBV20-1 SASSHLDNEQF
TRBJ2-1 TRBV5-8 ASRIGLAGNSYNEQF
TRBJ2-1 TRBV11-2 ASSLVLAVNEQF
TRBJ1-1 TRBV30 AWSAPPTGMNTEAF
TRBJ2-1 TRBV5-1 ASRGLADLNEQF
TRBJ2-7 TRBV27 ASSSGTVYEQY
TRBJ2-1 TRBV19 ASSDSYNEQF
TRBJ2-5 TRBV5-4 ASMGTRGTDQETQY
TRBJ1-5 TRBV6-2/TRBV6-3 ASSPSRRGGSNQPQH
TRBJ1-1 TRBV7-3 ASRRHRDQGEAF
TRBJ2-7 TRBV15 ATSLEGAPYEQY
TRBJ2-1 TRBV4-2 ASSPLAGGGEQF
TRBJ2-7 TRBV7-9 ASSFTGQFTYEQY
TRBJ2-6 TRBV18 ASSPRTGSSGANVLT
TRBJ2-1 TRBV5-1 ASSQAGTNNEQF
TRBJ2-1 TRBV4-2 ASSQGGSSGRHEQF
TRBJ2-3 TRBV7-3 ASSLDRQSDTQY